The 15 T cell receptor beta chains presented below share a single source sample, sequenced in a study of molecular identifiers for immune sequencing clone quantification. Via MiXCR, TCRdb re-called the PCR reads, giving one row per CDR3 protein. The profile shows more than 550,000 distinct CDR3 sequences, about 25% of them singletons. The sequenced sample was naive CD8+ T cells from blood, with Jurkat cell RNA spiked in. Described subset: FACS-sorted CD8+CD4-CCR7+CD45RA+ naive T cells. The receptors come from a human donor in good health. Some libraries in this study had Jurkat cell RNA spiked in.

The chain combines TRBV11-2 with TRBJ2-1; 8 bases line up with TRBD2. CDR1 SGHAT and CDR2 FQNNGV come from the germline V gene. The V and J ends lost 5 bases and 9 bases, in that order; junction bases with no gene match: 18. This CDR3 has 17 amino acids. CDR3 DNA: TGTGCCAGCAGCGCACCACCAAGGACTAGCAACGGTGGTGAGCAGTTCTTC. It yields the protein CASSAPPRTSNGGEQFF.

There are many counts of this clonotype. The genes are TRBV7-9 and TRBJ2-7; D may be TRBD1 (5 bases). The V gene's germline CDR1 is SEHNR and CDR2 FQNEAQ (reference sequence). The ends were cut back, 5 bases at V and 6 bases at J, with 11 bases in the middle. The CDR3 extends over 12 amino acids. In DNA, the CDR3 is TGTGCCAGCAGCCCCAGGGTGGGCGAGCAGTACTTC. Protein sequence: CASSPRVGEQYF.

The table lists this clonotype with a few counts. The J gene is TRBJ2-1, the V gene TRBV4-1; D may correspond to TRBD1 or TRBD2 (5 bases each). The V gene's germline CDR1 is MGHRA and CDR2 YSYEKL. Trimming cost V 3 bases and J 3 bases, with 12 bases left between them. This CDR3 has 15 residues. DNA of the CDR3: TGCGCCAGCAGCCAGACCGGGACCAACTACAATGAGCAGTTCTTC. Translation gives CASSQTGTNYNEQFF.

This clonotype was seen only a few times. The V gene is TRBV3-1, the J gene TRBJ2-2; tentatively, D is TRBD2 (5 bases). The CDR3 length is 17 residues. V was trimmed by 3 bases and J by 0 bases, leaving 14 bases between them. Germline CDR1 LGHDT, CDR2 YNNKEL (reference sequence). The chain's CDR3 is CASSHARRLSNTGELFF. The CDR3 DNA sequence: TGTGCCAGCAGCCACGCAAGGAGGCTATCGAACACCGGGGAGCTGTTTTTT.

This clonotype appeared a few times. The chain uses TRBV6-2 or TRBV6-3 and TRBJ1-5, with D uncertain. V lost 8 bases and J 5 bases, leaving 13 bases between the germline ends. This CDR3 region has 13 residues. Looked up from germline, CDR1 is MNHEY and CDR2 is SVGEGT. The CDR3 here is CASENGRHQPQHF. The CDR3 coding sequence is TGTGCCAGCGAAAATGGGCGCCATCAGCCCCAGCATTTT.

This clonotype has at least ten counts. V is TRBV20-1 and J is TRBJ2-7; 9 positions agree with TRBD1. CDR3 length equals 13 residues. With V trimmed by 6 bases and J by 5 bases, 8 bases remained unmatched. Germline CDR1 is DFQATT and CDR2 is SNEGSKA (reference sequence). Here the CDR3 reads CSAAGTGPHEQYF. CDR3 bases: TGCAGTGCCGCCGGGACAGGGCCGCACGAGCAGTACTTC.

On this clonotype: A read error is possible here, since a much larger clone lies one base away. The gene calls are TRBV12-3 or TRBV12-4 and TRBJ2-7; a weak D match, TRBD2 (5 bases). The CDR3 contains 14 residues. In nucleotides, the CDR3 is TGTGCCAGCAGTTTGGGTGGAGGTGGTTACGGGCAGTACTTC. This translates into CASSLGGGGYGQYF.

For this clonotype: A much larger clone differs from this one at a single base, so this may be a read error. CDR3 sequence (DNA): TGTGCCAGCAGTTACGTGGGACAGGGTGGCATAGATACGCAGTATTTT. The encoded protein is CASSYVGQGGIDTQYF. The V call is TRBV6-5, the J call TRBJ2-3, with 9 bases matching TRBD1. Germline V gives CDR1 MNHEY, CDR2 SVGAGI. The CDR3 has 16 amino acids. Germline trimming cut 2 bases from V and 5 bases from J; bases unmatched to any gene: 8.

This clonotype has more than one count but fewer than ten. This rearrangement joins TRBV4-3 to TRBJ2-5; TRBD1 matches 8 bases. Germline CDR1 is LGHNA and CDR2 is YSLEER. Trimming took 0 bases from V and 5 from J; bases not matched to a gene: 17. This CDR3 comprises 19 residues. CDR3 sequence (DNA): TGCGCCAGCAGCCAAGATGGACCTGCGACAGGGGATCTTACGGAGACCCAGTACTTC. Its protein is CASSQDGPATGDLTETQYF.

The chain employs TRBV11-3 and TRBJ2-3, with TRBD2 matching over 7 bases. The CDR3 consists of 16 residues. Trimming at V came to 2 bases and at J to 3 bases, leaving 8 bases not matched to a gene. The germline V gene has CDR1 SGHNT and CDR2 YENEEA. CDR3 bases: TGTGCCAGCAGCTTAAGGGCGGGAGAGTTAACAGATACGCAGTATTTT. Residues: CASSLRAGELTDTQYF.

This clonotype appeared many times. The chain has TRBV7-3 and TRBJ2-1, with TRBD2 matching over 8 bases. CDR3 size: 14 residues. J lost 5 bases, V lost 5 bases, and 5 bases had no gene match. Germline assignment: CDR1 SGHTA and CDR2 FQGTGA. CDR3 DNA sequence: TGTGCCAGCAGCCTAGCGGGTGCTCACAATGAGCAGTTCTTC. The encoded protein is CASSLAGAHNEQFF.

This clonotype was seen just once. A much larger clone lies one base from this, so it may be a read error. This chain connects TRBV30 to TRBJ2-1; no clear D. The CDR3 contains 14 residues. Germline lookup yields CDR1 GTSNPN and CDR2 SVGIG (reference sequence). The chain's CDR3 is CAWSRGTAYSEQFF. The CDR3 DNA is TGTGCCTGGAGCCGAGGCACTGCCTACAGTGAGCAGTTCTTC.

The chain uses TRBV11-2 and TRBJ1-1, with TRBD1 matching 8 bases. The CDR3 runs 17 residues. CDR1 is SGHAT and CDR2 is FQNNGV in the germline V gene. Trimming took 1 base from V and 5 from J; bases not matched to a gene: 12. CDR3 DNA sequence: TGTGCCAGCAGCTTAGTATACGGACAGGGTGCGGGGACTGAAGCTTTCTTT. Translated: CASSLVYGQGAGTEAFF.

Turning to this clonotype: This may arise from a read error, as a much more abundant clone is one base away. The chain is built from TRBV7-9 and TRBJ1-5; 10 positions agree with TRBD1. Germline CDR1 and CDR2: SEHNR and FQNEAQ (reference sequence). The CDR3 totals 16 residues. The chain's CDR3 is CARSLADRGSNQPQHF. CDR3 in DNA: TGTGCCAGAAGCTTAGCGGACAGGGGGAGCAATCAGCCCCAGCATTTT.

As for this clonotype: A much more abundant neighbour one base away suggests this may be a read error. J is TRBJ2-5 and V is TRBV6-5; either TRBD1 or TRBD2 may fit D (5 bases each). CDR1 is MNHEY and CDR2 is SVGAGI in the germline V gene. The CDR3 is made up of 13 amino acids. The CDR3 bases are TGTGCCGGCAGGAGAGGGACGGAAGAGACCCAGTACTTC. Amino acid sequence: CAGRRGTEETQYF.